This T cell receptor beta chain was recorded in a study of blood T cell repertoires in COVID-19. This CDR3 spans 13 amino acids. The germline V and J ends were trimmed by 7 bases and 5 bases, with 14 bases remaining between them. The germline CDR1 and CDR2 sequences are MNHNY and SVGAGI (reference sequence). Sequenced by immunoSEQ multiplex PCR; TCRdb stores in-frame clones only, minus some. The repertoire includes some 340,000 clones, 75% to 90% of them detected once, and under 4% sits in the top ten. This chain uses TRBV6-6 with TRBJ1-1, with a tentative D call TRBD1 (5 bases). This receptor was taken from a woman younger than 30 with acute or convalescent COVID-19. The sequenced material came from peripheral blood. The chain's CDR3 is CASTVDQGTEAFF. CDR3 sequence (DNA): TGTGCCAGCACGGTCGATCAGGGAACTGAAGCTTTCTTT.